This is a list of T cell receptor beta chains from one sample in a study of blood T cell repertoires in COVID-19. Method: immunoSEQ multiplex PCR; TCRdb's copy keeps in-frame clones and lacks some. The data hold over 35,000 clones, with more than 70% observed a single time. The sample consisted of peripheral blood. These TCRs come from a man aged 55 to 70 with active or convalescent COVID-19. The CDR3 runs from the conserved cysteine through the conserved F or W. The D gene is left open where the match is weak. A clone size is listed for some rows: how often the clone was seen (once, few, many), or a class if it is expanded.

CDR3nt: TGTGCCAGCAGTTTCAGAGTAAACCCGGGACAGTATAACGAAAAACTGTTTTTT
CDR3aa: CASSFRVNPGQYNEKLFF
v_gene: TRBV28
abundance: -
j_gene: TRBJ1-4
d_gene: TRBD1

CDR3nt: TGTGCCAGTTCTTCCTCCGGGTTTGATACGCAGTATTTT
CDR3aa: CASSSSGFDTQYF
v_gene: TRBV19
abundance: -
j_gene: TRBJ2-3
d_gene: -

CDR3nt: TGCGCCAGCAGCACACTAGCGGGGGCCTACAATGAGCAGTTCTTC
CDR3aa: CASSTLAGAYNEQFF
v_gene: TRBV5-1
abundance: once
j_gene: TRBJ2-1
d_gene: TRBD2

CDR3nt: TGTGCCAGCAGCTTAAGGACTAGGCAGTTCTTC
CDR3aa: CASSLRTRQFF
v_gene: TRBV5-6
abundance: -
j_gene: TRBJ2-1
d_gene: TRBD2

CDR3nt: TGTGCCAGCAGCGCATCCCTCTATCGACAGTACAATGAGCAGTTCTTC
CDR3aa: CASSASLYRQYNEQFF
v_gene: TRBV11-3
abundance: -
j_gene: TRBJ2-1
d_gene: -

CDR3nt: TGTGCCAGCAGCCAAGGACTCGGGGAGACCCAGTACTTC
CDR3aa: CASSQGLGETQYF
v_gene: TRBV4-2
abundance: once
j_gene: TRBJ2-5
d_gene: -

CDR3nt: TGTGCCAGCAGTTTAGGGGACAGGGTCACAGATACGCAGTATTTT
CDR3aa: CASSLGDRVTDTQYF
v_gene: TRBV28
abundance: -
j_gene: TRBJ2-3
d_gene: TRBD1

CDR3nt: TGCGCCAGCAGACTTACAGGGTCGAACACTGAAGCTTTCTTT
CDR3aa: CASRLTGSNTEAFF
v_gene: TRBV10-2
abundance: -
j_gene: TRBJ1-1
d_gene: -

CDR3nt: TGTGCCAGCAGCCTACAGGGGGCGGATAATTCACCCCTCCACTTT
CDR3aa: CASSLQGADNSPLHF
v_gene: TRBV2
abundance: -
j_gene: TRBJ1-6
d_gene: TRBD1

CDR3nt: TGTGCCATCAACCCAGGACAGATGAACACTGAAGCTTTCTTT
CDR3aa: CAINPGQMNTEAFF
v_gene: TRBV10-3
abundance: few
j_gene: TRBJ1-1
d_gene: -

CDR3nt: TGTGCCAGCTCACCATTAGGGGGCCTGAAAACTGAAGCTTTCTTT
CDR3aa: CASSPLGGLKTEAFF
v_gene: TRBV18
abundance: -
j_gene: TRBJ1-1
d_gene: TRBD1

CDR3nt: TGTGCCAGCAGACCCTCGACAGGGGTCGGCACTGAAGCTTTCTTT
CDR3aa: CASRPSTGVGTEAFF
v_gene: TRBV2
abundance: few
j_gene: TRBJ1-1
d_gene: TRBD1

CDR3nt: TGCGCCAGCAGCTTGTCGCTTGGAGGCCCAGAGACCCAGTACTTC
CDR3aa: CASSLSLGGPETQYF
v_gene: TRBV5-1
abundance: -
j_gene: TRBJ2-5
d_gene: -

CDR3nt: TGTGCCAGCAGTTACGGACAGGCCCTTAGCAGGGGCTACACCTTC
CDR3aa: CASSYGQALSRGYTF
v_gene: TRBV6-5
abundance: -
j_gene: TRBJ1-2
d_gene: TRBD1

CDR3nt: TGTGCCAGCGCCCCGCAGGGGGCGGGGTACACTGAAGCTTTCTTT
CDR3aa: CASAPQGAGYTEAFF
v_gene: TRBV6-5
abundance: -
j_gene: TRBJ1-1
d_gene: TRBD1